These 31 T cell receptor beta chains originate from one sample sequenced in a study of regulatory T cells in long-lasting Graves disease. Documented time point: persistent/refractory GD, antithyroid drugs over 5 years with positive TRAb. PBMCs were the source of the RNA used for TCR sequencing. Assembly of TCR beta libraries relied on iRepertoire HTBI primers together with Arm-PCR of CDR3 regions. MiXCR, applied by TCRdb to the multiplex PCR reads, yields one record per CDR3 protein. The data contain approximately 500,000 distinct CDR3 sequences, roughly 21% of them singletons. The specimen was peripheral blood mononuclear cells (PBMCs), collected when the disease was refractory, from a patient treated with antithyroid drugs. The origin of the receptors is a female donor with Graves disease.

About this clonotype itself: Mismatch with germline at one junction end may stem from a read error. The rearrangement joins TRBV2 to TRBJ2-7; 9 bases are shared with TRBD1. The CDR3 extends over 14 amino acids. Germline loops: CDR1 SNHLY, CDR2 FYNNEI. CDR3: CAGRVQGAGYEQYF. Here the CDR3 DNA reads TGTGCCGGCAGAGTACAGGGGGCAGGCTACGAGCAGTACTTC.

This rearrangement joins TRBV11-2 to TRBJ1-4; 7 bases line up with TRBD1. Germline V lookup: CDR1 SGHAT, CDR2 FQNNGV. The CDR3 runs to 16 residues. V lost 1 base, J lost 8 bases, and 10 bases stayed unmatched. As DNA, the CDR3 is TGTGCCAGCAGCTTAGGCAGACAGGGAGGACCCGAAAAACTGTTTTTT. Protein: CASSLGRQGGPEKLFF.

This clonotype has ten or more counts. The chain joins TRBV6-1 to TRBJ2-7; 12 nucleotides line up with TRBD2. The CDR3 totals 15 residues. CDR1 and CDR2 (germline): MNHNS, SASEGT. V shed 6 bases, J shed 2 bases, and the junction held 5 bases outside the gene matches. DNA for the CDR3: TGTGCCAGCAGCACTGCTAGCGGGAGGGCCTACGAGCAGTACTTC. Its translation is CASSTASGRAYEQYF.

This clonotype appeared a few times. This chain joins TRBV30 and TRBJ1-2; the D gene is possibly TRBD1 (5 bases). V was shortened by 2 bases and J by 8 bases, with 15 bases between the two germline ends. Germline lookup yields CDR1 GTSNPN and CDR2 SVGIG (reference sequence). There are 13 residues in the CDR3. CDR3 sequence (DNA): TGTGCCTGGAGTCCCCTCCCGGGACGCGGCTACACCTTC. Encoded protein: CAWSPLPGRGYTF. Looking up the rest from reference TRBV30 and TRBJ1-2 gives the full variable domain: SQTIHQWPATLVQPVGSPLSLECTVEGTSNPNLYWYRQAAGRGLQLLFYSVGIGQISSEVPQNLSASRPQDRQFILSSKKLLLSDSGFYLCAWSPLPGRGYTFGSGTRLTVV.

This clonotype came up a few times. The J gene is TRBJ1-6, the V gene TRBV3-1; a weak D match, TRBD1 (6 bases). Germline CDR1 LGHDT, CDR2 YNNKEL (reference sequence). V was pared by 11 bases and J by 3 bases, with 11 bases between. This CDR3 has 13 amino acids. CDR3 sequence reads: CAVQGFYNSPLHF. The CDR3 coding sequence is TGTGCCGTACAGGGTTTCTATAATTCACCCCTCCACTTT.

A single count supports this clonotype. This may be a read error, as it is one base from a much larger clone. The rearrangement links TRBV12-3 or TRBV12-4 to TRBJ2-2; TRBD1 matches 10 bases. This CDR3 region has 16 residues. CDR3 region: CASSPPGTGATGELSF. CDR3 bases: TGTGCCAGCAGCCCCCCCGGGACAGGGGCCACCGGGGAGCTGTCTTTT.

V is TRBV18 and J is TRBJ1-5, with TRBD1 matching 10 bases. Trimming removed 5 bases from V and 3 bases from J; junction bases left unmatched: 7. This CDR3 is built from 16 residues. CDR1 KGHSH and CDR2 LQKENI come from the germline V gene. The CDR3: CASSIGQGGNNQPQHF. In DNA, the CDR3 is TGTGCCAGCTCAATTGGACAGGGGGGGAACAATCAGCCCCAGCATTTT.

This clonotype was observed many times. The rearrangement uses TRBV11-2 and TRBJ2-7; D tentatively fits TRBD1 or TRBD2 (5 bases each). Germline V gives CDR1 SGHAT, CDR2 FQNNGV. The CDR3 has 14 residues. Trimming removed 7 bases from V and 0 bases from J, with 13 bases in between. The CDR3 coding sequence is TGTGCCAGCATGGGGACCTCGAGCTCCTACGAGCAGTACTTC. This sequence encodes CASMGTSSSYEQYF.

This clonotype occurred a few times. CDR3 in amino acids: CASSPAPSGNNEQFF. CDR3 DNA sequence: TGTGCCAGCAGCCCCGCTCCTAGCGGAAACAATGAGCAGTTCTTC. The chain has TRBV6-1 and TRBJ2-1; 7 nucleotides match TRBD2. Germline V lookup: CDR1 MNHNS, CDR2 SASEGT. This CDR3 has 15 residues. With 6 bases clipped from V and 5 bases from J, the junction kept 10 bases outside the gene matches.

The rearrangement links TRBV9 to TRBJ1-1; maybe TRBD1 (5 bases). Trimming left V 1 base short and J 4 bases short, with 8 bases between. CDR1 and CDR2 (germline): SGDLS, YYNGEE. This CDR3 has 13 amino acids. The CDR3 nucleotides read TGTGCCAGCAGCGTATCAGGGACCACTGAAGCTTTCTTT. It is translated as CASSVSGTTEAFF.

The gene calls are TRBV7-2 and TRBJ1-3, with D possibly being TRBD1 (5 bases). Germline assignment: CDR1 SGHTA and CDR2 FQGNSA. This CDR3 spans 18 amino acids. Trimming removed 1 base from V and 1 base from J, with 17 bases in between. CDR3 coding DNA: TGTGCCAGCAGCTTAGTAGCGGGGACCGCCTTTTCTGGAAACACCATATATTTT. This encodes CASSLVAGTAFSGNTIYF.

This clonotype came up a few times. V usage is TRBV6-1 and J usage is TRBJ1-5; D is possibly TRBD1 (5 bases). The germline CDR1 and CDR2 sequences are MNHNS and SASEGT. V was trimmed by 5 bases and J by 5 bases, leaving 13 bases between them. The CDR3 loop spans 14 amino acids. The CDR3 bases are TGTGCCAGCAGTCCCGACAGCTTTGATCAGCCCCAGCATTTT. Encoded protein: CASSPDSFDQPQHF.

This clonotype was observed many times. This chain links TRBV15 with TRBJ1-2; D remains ambiguous. Per the germline V gene, CDR1 is LNHNV and CDR2 is YYDKDF (reference sequence). The CDR3 is 17 residues long. V was clipped by 2 bases and J by 1 base, with 17 bases between them. As DNA, the CDR3 is TGTGCCACCAGCAGACCCTTCGACCAGATGCGTAACTATGGCTACACCTTC. Its protein is CATSRPFDQMRNYGYTF.

The chain's CDR3 is CASSKWGSSAQETQYF. Here the CDR3 DNA reads TGTGCCAGCAGCAAATGGGGGTCTAGCGCACAAGAGACCCAGTACTTC. The chain couples TRBV7-2 to TRBJ2-5; perhaps TRBD2 as D (6 bases). The CDR3 extends over 16 amino acids. Trimming pared 5 bases from V and 2 bases from J, leaving 18 bases between. From germline, CDR1 is SGHTA and CDR2 FQGNSA. Variable domain in full (rest from reference TRBV7-2 and TRBJ2-5): GAGVSQSPSNKVTEKGKDVELRCDPISGHTALYWYRQSLGQGLEFLIYFQGNSAPDKSGLPSDRFSAERTGGSVSTLTIQRTQQEDSAVYLCASSKWGSSAQETQYFGPGTRLLVL.

This clonotype has just a few counts. The V and J genes are TRBV20-1 and TRBJ1-5, with D tentatively TRBD1 (5 bases). The germline CDR1 and CDR2 sequences are DFQATT and SNEGSKA (reference sequence). The CDR3 is 12 amino acids. V lost 4 bases and J 5 bases, leaving 9 bases between the germline ends. CDR3 in DNA: TGCAGTGCTACACAGGCCGATCAGCCCCAGCATTTT. Translating it yields CSATQADQPQHF.

This clonotype has at least ten counts. CDR3 sequence (DNA): TGTGCCAGCAGCGCATCATCTGGGACAGCAGAGACCCAGTACTTC. This gives the protein CASSASSGTAETQYF. The chain has TRBV7-8 and TRBJ2-5; 7 bases are a match to TRBD1. Germline V CDR1 and CDR2: SGHVS, FQNEAQ. Trimming cost V 5 bases and J 4 bases; bases outside gene matches: 10. This CDR3 is built from 15 residues.

This clonotype has ten or more counts. The rearrangement joins TRBV7-6 to TRBJ1-5; D is ambiguous. Trimming stripped 5 bases from V and 4 bases from J, with 12 bases between. This CDR3 has 14 amino acids. CDR1 is SGHVS, CDR2 FNYEAQ, per germline. Here the CDR3 DNA reads TGTGCCAGCAGCCGCGGAATTTGGAATCAGCCCCAGCATTTT. Its protein is CASSRGIWNQPQHF.

This clonotype was observed at least ten times. Its ends do not fully match the called genes, so a read error is possible. This chain joins TRBV11-2 and TRBJ2-5; possibly TRBD2 for D (5 bases). There are 16 residues in the CDR3. CDR1 SGHAT and CDR2 FQNNGV come from the germline V gene. The CDR3 protein is CASSLTSGTYQETQYF. The CDR3 DNA follows: TGCGCCAGCAGCTTAACGTCGGGAACGTACCAAGAGACCCAGTACTTC.

This chain links TRBV10-3 with TRBJ1-3; D gene ambiguous. The germline V and J ends were trimmed by 0 bases and 1 base, with 13 bases remaining between them. The CDR3 sequence is 17 residues long. Germline loops: CDR1 ENHRY, CDR2 SYGVKD. The CDR3 is CAISESIWQGSGNTIYF. Here the CDR3 DNA reads TGTGCCATCAGTGAGTCGATATGGCAAGGGTCTGGAAACACCATATATTTT.

The chain employs TRBV4-3 and TRBJ1-5, with unresolved D. CDR1 is LGHNA, CDR2 YSLEER, per germline. The CDR3 spans 14 residues. Trimming took 0 bases from V and 5 from J, leaving 8 bases between them. CDR3 loop: CASSQDSGYQPQHF. In nucleotides, the CDR3 is TGCGCCAGCAGCCAAGATTCGGGGTATCAGCCCCAGCATTTT.

This clonotype has at least ten counts. The J gene is TRBJ2-7, the V gene TRBV20-1; 8 nucleotides agree with TRBD2. The CDR3 consists of 14 residues. V lost 4 bases, J lost 7 bases, and 12 bases stayed unmatched. Looked up from germline, CDR1 is DFQATT and CDR2 is SNEGSKA (reference sequence). CDR3 protein: CSAMDQAGVHEQYF. Here the CDR3 DNA reads TGCAGTGCTATGGATCAAGCGGGAGTTCATGAGCAGTACTTC.

This clonotype was seen only once. The chain has TRBV28 and TRBJ2-3; weak D call: TRBD1 (6 bases). The germline V gene has CDR1 MDHEN and CDR2 SYDVKM. The CDR3 consists of 17 residues. The V and J ends lost 2 bases and 3 bases respectively, with 18 bases between them. The CDR3 DNA reads TGTGCCAGCAGTTTACTGGGCAGGGGACGGGCGACAGATACGCAGTATTTT. It specifies CASSLLGRGRATDTQYF.

Points on this clonotype: A clone one base away is much larger, so this may be a read error. V and J are TRBV30 and TRBJ1-1; the D is unclear. CDR3 length: 13 amino acids. Trimming left V 0 bases short and J 1 base short, with 6 bases between. CDR1 is GTSNPN and CDR2 is SVGIG in the germline V gene (reference sequence). This CDR3 reads CAWSVPANTEAFF. CDR3 nucleotide sequence: TGTGCCTGGAGTGTACCGGCGAACACTGAAGCTTTCTTT.

Only a few counts were recorded for this clonotype. The chain uses TRBV6-1 and TRBJ1-3, with 12 bases lining up with TRBD1. This CDR3 contains 15 residues. The germline CDR1 and CDR2 sequences are MNHNS and SASEGT. The V gene end was trimmed by 6 bases and the J gene end by 3 bases; junction bases not matched to a gene: 3. The CDR3 protein is CASRGTGGDGNTIYF. The CDR3 nucleotides read TGTGCCAGCAGAGGGACAGGGGGCGATGGAAACACCATATATTTT.

V gene TRBV4-3 combines with J gene TRBJ1-4; 9 bases align to TRBD1. The CDR3 length is 16 residues. Germline-derived CDR1 and CDR2 are LGHNA and YSLEER. V shed 4 bases, J shed 6 bases, and the junction held 9 bases outside the gene matches. CDR3 amino acids: CASSLTVGTGYEKLFF. The CDR3 DNA is TGCGCCAGCAGCCTTACCGTGGGGACAGGGTATGAAAAACTGTTTTTT.

The V and J genes are TRBV7-9 and TRBJ1-3, with D perhaps TRBD1 (6 bases). Germline CDR1 SEHNR, CDR2 FQNEAQ (reference sequence). This CDR3 region has 16 residues. The V and J ends lost 5 bases and 2 bases respectively, with 16 bases between them. The CDR3 sequence: CASSLLGGPAGNTIYF. In nucleotides, the CDR3 is TGTGCCAGCAGCCTACTAGGGGGGCCCGCTGGAAACACCATATATTTT.

The chain recombines TRBV19 with TRBJ1-2; TRBD1 aligns across 7 bases. The J segment lost 8 bases and the V segment lost 2 bases, leaving 14 bases of the junction unmatched. The CDR3 totals 16 residues. Germline CDR1 and CDR2: LNHDA and SQIVND (reference sequence). This chain's CDR3 is CASSILSAGGVEGYTF. DNA for the CDR3: TGTGCCAGTAGTATACTCTCGGCAGGGGGAGTAGAGGGCTACACCTTC.

Comments on this clonotype: The conserved closing phenylalanine or tryptophan is absent in this CDR3, likely reflecting a read error. V and J are TRBV7-9 and TRBJ2-1; D unresolved. The length of the CDR3 is 11 residues. The germline V gene has CDR1 SEHNR and CDR2 FQNEAQ (reference sequence). With 1 base removed from V and 9 bases from J, the gap between germline ends came to 4 bases. The DNA for the CDR3 is TGTGCCAGCAGCTTAGAGGGTGAGCAGTTCCTC. This encodes CASSLEGEQFL.

This clonotype was observed a handful of times. This sequence joins TRBV27 and TRBJ1-3; 7 bases match TRBD1. There are 17 residues in the CDR3. Germline CDR1 and CDR2: MNHEY and SMNVEV (reference sequence). After removal of 4 bases from V and 3 bases from J, the junction contained 12 bases not matched to a gene. The CDR3 DNA is TGTGCCAGCAGTTCCGGCATAGTGGGACAGCTTGGAAACACCATATATTTT. It translates to CASSSGIVGQLGNTIYF.

V is TRBV12-3 or TRBV12-4 and J is TRBJ2-2; no clear D gene. The CDR3 is 14 residues long. The ends were cut back, 3 bases at V and 4 bases at J, with 9 bases in the middle. The CDR3 here is CASSFSLFTGELFF. The CDR3 nucleotides read TGTGCCAGCAGTTTCTCTCTCTTCACCGGGGAGCTGTTTTTT.

This clonotype was counted a few times. The chain has TRBV3-1 and TRBJ2-7; 9 bases are a match to TRBD2. The V segment lost 1 base and the J segment 3 bases; nucleotides outside the gene matches: 7. Looked up from germline, CDR1 is LGHDT and CDR2 is YNNKEL (reference sequence). The CDR3 is made up of 16 amino acids. The CDR3 sequence is CASSQAGSGRRYEQYF. As DNA, the CDR3 is TGTGCCAGCAGCCAAGCGGGGAGCGGGAGGCGCTACGAGCAGTACTTC.